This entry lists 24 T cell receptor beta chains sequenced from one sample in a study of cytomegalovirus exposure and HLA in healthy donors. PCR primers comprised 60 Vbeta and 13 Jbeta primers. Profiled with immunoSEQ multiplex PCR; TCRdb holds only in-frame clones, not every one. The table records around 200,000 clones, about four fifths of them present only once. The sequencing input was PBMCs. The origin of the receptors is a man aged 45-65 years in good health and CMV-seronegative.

CDR3 sequence reads: CASSLASTSGKTQYF. The CDR3 DNA follows: TGTGCCAGCAGCTTAGCATCGACTAGTGGGAAGACCCAGTACTTC. The chain employs TRBV11-1 and TRBJ2-5; D is possibly TRBD2 (6 bases). V was clipped by 0 bases and J by 6 bases, with 14 bases between them. CDR1 is SGHAT and CDR2 is FQDESV in the germline V gene (reference sequence). The CDR3 contains 15 residues.

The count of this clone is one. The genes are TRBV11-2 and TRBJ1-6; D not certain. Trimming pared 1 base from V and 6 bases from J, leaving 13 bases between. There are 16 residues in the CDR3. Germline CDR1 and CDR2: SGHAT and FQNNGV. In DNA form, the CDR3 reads TGTGCCAGCAGCTTAGTGGGCCTCAATGGTAATTCACCCCTCCACTTT. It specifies CASSLVGLNGNSPLHF.

CDR3 sequence (DNA): TGTGCCAGCAGCTTAAGATCGGCTAGCGGGTACAATGAGCAGTTCTTC. Translating gives CASSLRSASGYNEQFF. This chain uses TRBV7-3 with TRBJ2-1, with 8 bases identical to TRBD2. The CDR3 is 16 amino acids. Germline-derived CDR1 and CDR2 are SGHTA and FQGTGA. V was clipped by 1 base and J by 4 bases; unmatched bases: 6.

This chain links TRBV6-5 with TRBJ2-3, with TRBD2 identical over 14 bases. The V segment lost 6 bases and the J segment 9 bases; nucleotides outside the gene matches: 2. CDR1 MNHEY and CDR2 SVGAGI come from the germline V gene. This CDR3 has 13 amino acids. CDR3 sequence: CASRTSGGATQYF. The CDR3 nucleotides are TGTGCCAGCAGGACTAGCGGGGGGGCAACGCAGTATTTT.

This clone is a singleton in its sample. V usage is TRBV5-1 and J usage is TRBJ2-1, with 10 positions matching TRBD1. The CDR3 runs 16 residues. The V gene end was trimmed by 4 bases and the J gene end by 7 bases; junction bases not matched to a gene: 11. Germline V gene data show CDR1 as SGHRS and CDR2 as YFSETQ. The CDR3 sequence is CASSPSTGGLRNEQFF. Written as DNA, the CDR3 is TGCGCCAGCAGCCCCTCGACAGGGGGCTTGAGGAATGAGCAGTTCTTC.

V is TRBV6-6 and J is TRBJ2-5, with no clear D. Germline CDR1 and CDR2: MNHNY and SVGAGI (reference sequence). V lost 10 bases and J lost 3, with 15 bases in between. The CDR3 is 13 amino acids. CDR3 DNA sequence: TGTGCCACACGACCGAGACGGGAAGAGACCCAGTACTTC. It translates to CATRPRREETQYF.

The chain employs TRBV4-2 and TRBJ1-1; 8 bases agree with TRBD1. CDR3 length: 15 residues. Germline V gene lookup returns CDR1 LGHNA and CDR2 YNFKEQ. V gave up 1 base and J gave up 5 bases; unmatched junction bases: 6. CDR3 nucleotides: TGTGCCAGCAGCCAAGGGGTACAGGGGGGTACTGAAGCTTTCTTT. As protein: CASSQGVQGGTEAFF.

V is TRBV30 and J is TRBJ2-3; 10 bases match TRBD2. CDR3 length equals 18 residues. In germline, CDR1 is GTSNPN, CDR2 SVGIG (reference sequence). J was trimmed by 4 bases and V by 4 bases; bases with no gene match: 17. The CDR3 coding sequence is TGTGCCTGGATAGGGGTTAAAGGAGCGGGAGGGCCATCAGATACGCAGTATTTT. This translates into CAWIGVKGAGGPSDTQYF.

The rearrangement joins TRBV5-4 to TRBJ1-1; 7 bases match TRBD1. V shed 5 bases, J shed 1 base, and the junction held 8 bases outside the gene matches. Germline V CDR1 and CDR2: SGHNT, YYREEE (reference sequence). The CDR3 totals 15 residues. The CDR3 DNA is TGTGCCAGCAGTCGGGACAGAGGGCCGAACACTGAAGCTTTCTTT. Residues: CASSRDRGPNTEAFF.

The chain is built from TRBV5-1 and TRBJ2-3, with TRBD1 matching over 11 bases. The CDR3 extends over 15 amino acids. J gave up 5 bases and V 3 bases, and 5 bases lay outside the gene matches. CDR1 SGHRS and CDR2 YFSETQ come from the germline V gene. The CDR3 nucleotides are TGCGCCAGCAGCTCGACCGGGACAGGGGGAGATACGCAGTATTTT. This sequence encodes CASSSTGTGGDTQYF.

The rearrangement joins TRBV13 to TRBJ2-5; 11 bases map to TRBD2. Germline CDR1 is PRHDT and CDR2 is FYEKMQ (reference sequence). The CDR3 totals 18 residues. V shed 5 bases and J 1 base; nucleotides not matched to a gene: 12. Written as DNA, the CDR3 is TGTGCCAGCAGCGGACCCAGACTAGCGGGACCCACCCAAGAGACCCAGTACTTC. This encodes CASSGPRLAGPTQETQYF.

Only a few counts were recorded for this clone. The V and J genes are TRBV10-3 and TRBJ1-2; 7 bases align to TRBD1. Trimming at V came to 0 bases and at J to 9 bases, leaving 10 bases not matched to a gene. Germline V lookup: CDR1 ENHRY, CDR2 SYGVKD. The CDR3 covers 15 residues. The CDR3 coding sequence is TGTGCCATCAGTGAGTCGGCAGGGGGACGACGAAGCTACACCTTC. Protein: CAISESAGGRRSYTF.

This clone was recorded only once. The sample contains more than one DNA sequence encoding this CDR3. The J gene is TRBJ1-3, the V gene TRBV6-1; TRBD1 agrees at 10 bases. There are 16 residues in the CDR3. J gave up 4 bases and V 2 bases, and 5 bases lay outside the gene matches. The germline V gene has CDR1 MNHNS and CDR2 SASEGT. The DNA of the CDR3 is TGTGCCAGCAGTGAACCGGGACAGGGGTCAGGAAACACCATATATTTT. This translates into CASSEPGQGSGNTIYF.

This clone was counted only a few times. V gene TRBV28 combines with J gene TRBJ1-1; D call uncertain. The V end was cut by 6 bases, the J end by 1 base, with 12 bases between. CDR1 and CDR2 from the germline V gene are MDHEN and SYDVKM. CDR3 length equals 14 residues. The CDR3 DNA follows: TGTGCCAGCAGACCGCCTAGTCGGAACACTGAAGCTTTCTTT. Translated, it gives CASRPPSRNTEAFF. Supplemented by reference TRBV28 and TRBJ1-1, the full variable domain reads DVKVTQSSRYLVKRTGEKVFLECVQDMDHENMFWYRQDPGLGLRLIYFSYDVKMKEKGDIPEGYSVSREKKERFSLILESASTNQTSMYLCASRPPSRNTEAFFGQGTRLTVV.

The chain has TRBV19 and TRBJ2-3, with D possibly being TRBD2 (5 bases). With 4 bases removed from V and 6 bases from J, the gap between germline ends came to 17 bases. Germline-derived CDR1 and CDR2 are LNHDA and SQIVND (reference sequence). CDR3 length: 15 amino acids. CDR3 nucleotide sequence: TGTGCCAGTAGTACGGCGGGCGACCAACGGGATACGCAGTATTTT. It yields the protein CASSTAGDQRDTQYF.

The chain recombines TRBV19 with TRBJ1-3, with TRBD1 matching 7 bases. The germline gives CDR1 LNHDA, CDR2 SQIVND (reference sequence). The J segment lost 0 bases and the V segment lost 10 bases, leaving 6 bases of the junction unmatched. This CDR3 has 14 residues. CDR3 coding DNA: TGTGCCACCACGACAGGGAGCTCTGGAAACACCATATATTTT. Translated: CATTTGSSGNTIYF.

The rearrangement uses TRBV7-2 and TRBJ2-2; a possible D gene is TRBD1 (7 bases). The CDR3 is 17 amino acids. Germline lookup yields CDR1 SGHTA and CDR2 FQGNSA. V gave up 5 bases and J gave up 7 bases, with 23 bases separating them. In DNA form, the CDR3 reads TGTGCCAGCAGCACCTCTTTTTGGGCAGGGGGGATCGGGGAGCTGTTTTTT. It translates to CASSTSFWAGGIGELFF.

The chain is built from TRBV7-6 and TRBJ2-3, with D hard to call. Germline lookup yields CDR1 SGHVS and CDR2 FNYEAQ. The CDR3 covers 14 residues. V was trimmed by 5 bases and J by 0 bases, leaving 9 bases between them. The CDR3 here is CASSLTSSTDTQYF. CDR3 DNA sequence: TGTGCCAGCAGCCTAACCTCTAGCACAGATACGCAGTATTTT.

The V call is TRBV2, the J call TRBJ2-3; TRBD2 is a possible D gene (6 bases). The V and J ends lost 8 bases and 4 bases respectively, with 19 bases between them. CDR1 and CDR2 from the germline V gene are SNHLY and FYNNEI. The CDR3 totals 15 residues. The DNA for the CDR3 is TGTGCCAGCGGGTGGAGGGAGTGGGGGGCAGATACGCAGTATTTT. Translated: CASGWREWGADTQYF.

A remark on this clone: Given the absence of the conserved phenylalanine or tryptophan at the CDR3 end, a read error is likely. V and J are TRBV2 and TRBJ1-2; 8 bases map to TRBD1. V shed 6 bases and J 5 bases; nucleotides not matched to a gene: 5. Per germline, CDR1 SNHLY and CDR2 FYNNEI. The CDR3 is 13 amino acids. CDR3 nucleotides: TGTGCCAGCAGGAGACAGGGGCTTTATGGCTACACCTCC. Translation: CASRRQGLYGYTS.

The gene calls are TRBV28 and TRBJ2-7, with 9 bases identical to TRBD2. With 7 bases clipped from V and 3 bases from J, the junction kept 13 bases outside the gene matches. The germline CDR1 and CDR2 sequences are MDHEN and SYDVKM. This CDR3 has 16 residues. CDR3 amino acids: CASTTSLAGARYEQYF. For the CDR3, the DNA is TGTGCCAGCACCACGAGTTTAGCGGGAGCCCGCTACGAGCAGTACTTC. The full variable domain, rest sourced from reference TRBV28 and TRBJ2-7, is DVKVTQSSRYLVKRTGEKVFLECVQDMDHENMFWYRQDPGLGLRLIYFSYDVKMKEKGDIPEGYSVSREKKERFSLILESASTNQTSMYLCASTTSLAGARYEQYFGPGTRLTVT.

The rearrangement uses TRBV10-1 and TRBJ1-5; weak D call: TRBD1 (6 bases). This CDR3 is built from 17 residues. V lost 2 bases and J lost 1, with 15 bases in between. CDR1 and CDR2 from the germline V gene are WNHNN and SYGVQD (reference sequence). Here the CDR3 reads CASSEVRGSRSNQPQHF. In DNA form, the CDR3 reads TGCGCCAGCAGTGAGGTCAGGGGTTCGCGCAGCAATCAGCCCCAGCATTTT.

CDR3 amino acids: CASSLTGGGNTIYF. The CDR3 nucleotides read TGTGCCAGCAGCTTGACGGGGGGTGGAAACACCATATATTTT. V gene TRBV5-5 combines with J gene TRBJ1-3; tentatively, D is TRBD1 (5 bases). Germline CDR1 reads SGHKS; CDR2 reads YYEKEE (reference sequence). The CDR3 spans 14 residues. V was cut by 1 base and J by 3 bases, with 8 bases left in between.

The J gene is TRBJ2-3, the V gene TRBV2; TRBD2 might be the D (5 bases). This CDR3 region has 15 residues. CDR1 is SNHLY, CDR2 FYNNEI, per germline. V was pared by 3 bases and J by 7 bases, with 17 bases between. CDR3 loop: CASSDTRAGTNTQYF. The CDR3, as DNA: TGTGCCAGCAGTGATACCCGGGCGGGTACGAATACGCAGTATTTT.